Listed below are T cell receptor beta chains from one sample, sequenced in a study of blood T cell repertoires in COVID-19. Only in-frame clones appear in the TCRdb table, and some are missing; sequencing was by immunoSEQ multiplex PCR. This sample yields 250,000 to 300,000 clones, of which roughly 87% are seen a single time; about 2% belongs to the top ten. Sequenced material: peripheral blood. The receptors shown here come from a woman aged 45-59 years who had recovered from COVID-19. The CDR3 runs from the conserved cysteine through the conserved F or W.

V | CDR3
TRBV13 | CASSPSGGPDYGYTF
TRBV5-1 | CASSSDRGYGYTF
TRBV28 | CASYTSTGTYGYTF
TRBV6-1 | CASSELRGRAREQFF
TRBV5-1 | CASSLAGGLANEQFF
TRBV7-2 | CASSLAGRGSTDTQYF
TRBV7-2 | CASSLFLRGQETQYF
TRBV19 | CASSTEQGIYGYTF
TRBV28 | CASSLPQETQYF
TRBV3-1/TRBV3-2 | CASSFNEKLFF
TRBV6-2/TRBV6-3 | CASNHSPDRPGANVLTF
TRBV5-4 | CASSLTRPRSTDTQYF
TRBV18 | CASFLTSSGNEQFF
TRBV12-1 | CASSSVTLAGGNTGELFF
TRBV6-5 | CASSYLWDRGHYGYTF
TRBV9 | CASSRRELGGYEQYF
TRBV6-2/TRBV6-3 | CASSYSRWGQGGVAQHF
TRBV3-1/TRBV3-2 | CASSHPAGRGGTDTQYF
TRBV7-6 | CASSLAVGVRNEQFF
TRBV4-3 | CASSQDIGQGTSSYNSPLHF
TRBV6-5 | CASTRGTGGNTEAFF
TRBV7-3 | CASSDSRGGPAFF
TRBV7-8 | CASSLKRDSGGADTQYF
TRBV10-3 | CAISPGTGRSMNTEAFF
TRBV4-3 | CASSQISFFPNSPLHF
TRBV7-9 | CASSQTGGRVEKLFF
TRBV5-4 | CASSPEGGLNTEAFF
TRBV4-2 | CASSQVQGGGGNQPQHF
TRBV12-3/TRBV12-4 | CASKLLDSYEQYF
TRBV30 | CAWSVQDAAEAFF
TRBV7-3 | CASSDTGDTQYF
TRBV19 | CASSSDRASPLHF
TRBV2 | CASSLVRGLAGETQYF
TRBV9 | CASSVAGASEAFF
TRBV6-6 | CASSPPPGGPGKNTEAFF
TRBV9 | CASSVGLAGGGGDTQYF
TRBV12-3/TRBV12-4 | CASSFGQNYGYTF
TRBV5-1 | CASSLLGQANTEAFF
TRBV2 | CASRRDSYEQYF
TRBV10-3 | CAIMSSYNEQFF
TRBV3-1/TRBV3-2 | CASSQFPGRGTNYGYTF
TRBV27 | CASSWSRTGLAGVARETQYF
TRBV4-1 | CASSLRLPDRANTEAFF
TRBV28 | CASSLRLAGFGGQYF
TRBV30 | CAWSVALLTREQNNEQFF
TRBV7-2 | CASSGRRDSNEQFF